The 26 T cell receptor beta chains below all came from one sample that was sequenced in a study of T cell responses to AZD1222 COVID-19 vaccine. The assay was immunoSEQ multiplex PCR, and TCRdb's table has in-frame clones only and misses some. There are roughly 170,000 clones in the sample; around 90% occur only once, and around 3% lies in the top ten. The specimen was peripheral blood, collected on day 0 of AZD1222 vaccination. The receptors originated from an adult in good health.

The rearrangement links TRBV6-2 or TRBV6-3 to TRBJ1-2, with 7 bases fitting TRBD1. This CDR3 is 17 amino acids long. CDR1 MNHEY and CDR2 SVGEGT come from the germline V gene. V trimming: 4 bases; J trimming: 5 bases; junction bases outside the gene matches: 16. The CDR3 region is CASSLTRITGVTYGYTF. The CDR3 DNA reads TGTGCCAGCAGTTTAACACGGATAACAGGGGTCACATATGGCTACACCTTC.

The chain is built from TRBV19 and TRBJ2-7, with D possibly being TRBD2 (5 bases). There are 13 residues in the CDR3. Between the trimmed V and J ends, which lost 3 bases and 4 bases, there was a span of 10 bases. Germline V lookup: CDR1 LNHDA, CDR2 SQIVND (reference sequence). The CDR3 reads CASSISTGYEQYF. The CDR3 DNA is TGTGCCAGTAGTATCTCGACGGGATACGAGCAGTACTTC.

This clone was detected only a few times. This chain connects TRBV4-2 to TRBJ1-2, with D perhaps TRBD1 (6 bases). The CDR3 has 15 residues. V was cut by 5 bases and J by 6 bases, with 19 bases left in between. Germline loops: CDR1 LGHNA, CDR2 YNFKEQ. The CDR3 sequence is CASSVPGGGADGYTF. CDR3 coding DNA: TGTGCCAGCAGCGTCCCCGGGGGGGGCGCCGATGGCTACACCTTC.

The gene calls are TRBV30 and TRBJ2-1, with D perhaps TRBD1 (5 bases). The CDR3 is 15 amino acids. CDR1 and CDR2 (germline): GTSNPN, SVGIG (reference sequence). Trimming cost V 0 bases and J 5 bases, with 14 bases left between them. CDR3 sequence: CAWSVGQGVDNEQFF. CDR3 nucleotide sequence: TGTGCCTGGAGTGTGGGCCAAGGGGTGGACAATGAGCAGTTCTTC. Drawing the rest from reference TRBV30 and TRBJ2-1, the complete variable domain is SQTIHQWPATLVQPVGSPLSLECTVEGTSNPNLYWYRQAAGRGLQLLFYSVGIGQISSEVPQNLSASRPQDRQFILSSKKLLLSDSGFYLCAWSVGQGVDNEQFFGPGTRLTVL.

This chain links TRBV7-2 with TRBJ2-3; TRBD2 matches at 8 bases. The CDR3 has 14 residues. The junction had 6 bases not matched to a gene; V was cut back by 4 bases and J by 6 bases. Germline-derived CDR1 and CDR2 are SGHTA and FQGNSA. In DNA form, the CDR3 reads TGTGCCAGCAGCTCTAGCGGGCCGGGGGATACGCAGTATTTT. It specifies CASSSSGPGDTQYF.

The chain combines TRBV7-8 with TRBJ2-1; perhaps D is TRBD1 or TRBD2 (5 bases each). The CDR3 spans 13 residues. V lost 7 bases to trimming and J lost 7 bases, with 14 bases between them. The V gene's germline CDR1 is SGHVS and CDR2 FQNEAQ. The CDR3 spells CASTDWGKNEQFF. The CDR3 DNA follows: TGTGCCAGCACCGATTGGGGGAAGAATGAGCAGTTCTTC.

V usage is TRBV7-6 and J usage is TRBJ1-1; no firm D call. The CDR3 is 14 residues long. Trimming stripped 5 bases from V and 0 bases from J, with 10 bases between. Germline V lookup: CDR1 SGHVS, CDR2 FNYEAQ. CDR3 in DNA: TGTGCCAGCAGCCTACTATCGTTGAACACTGAAGCTTTCTTT. Translating it yields CASSLLSLNTEAFF.

This chain uses TRBV5-1 with TRBJ1-3; 7 bases map to TRBD1. The germline V gene encodes CDR1 SGHRS and CDR2 YFSETQ. The CDR3 has 17 amino acids. J gave up 4 bases and V 0 bases, and 10 bases lay outside the gene matches. CDR3 in DNA: TGCGCCAGCAGCTTGGTGGGACAGAAATCCCCCGGAAACACCATATATTTT. It specifies CASSLVGQKSPGNTIYF.

The gene calls are TRBV6-5 and TRBJ2-2; D remains ambiguous. The germline V gene has CDR1 MNHEY and CDR2 SVGAGI. This CDR3 contains 15 residues. The germline V and J ends were trimmed by 2 bases and 4 bases, with 11 bases remaining between them. CDR3 sequence: CASSYGRVFTGELFF. For the CDR3, the DNA is TGTGCCAGCAGTTACGGAAGAGTTTTCACCGGGGAGCTGTTTTTT.

V gene TRBV2 combines with J gene TRBJ1-3, with D possibly TRBD1 on 5 matching bases. Germline V gene sequence: CDR1 SNHLY, CDR2 FYNNEI. The CDR3 length is 14 residues. V lost 7 bases to trimming and J lost 3 bases, with 13 bases between them. CDR3 amino acids: CASNGAGGGNTIYF. In DNA, the CDR3 is TGTGCCAGCAATGGGGCGGGAGGTGGAAACACCATATATTTT.

The CDR3 bases are TGTGCCAGCAGCTTCTCCGCTCCTGGGGGGCAGTTCTTC. This sequence encodes CASSFSAPGGQFF. This chain joins TRBV7-9 and TRBJ2-1; the D call may be TRBD1 or TRBD2 (5 bases each). This CDR3 comprises 13 residues. Germline assignment: CDR1 SEHNR and CDR2 FQNEAQ (reference sequence). The V and J ends lost 3 bases and 12 bases respectively, with 15 bases between them.

The V gene is TRBV27, the J gene TRBJ2-2; 8 bases fit TRBD1. V shed 8 bases and J 5 bases; nucleotides not matched to a gene: 10. The germline V gene has CDR1 MNHEY and CDR2 SMNVEV (reference sequence). The CDR3 is 15 residues long. CDR3 region: CASCQGASRTGELFF. The CDR3 DNA is TGTGCCAGCTGCCAGGGGGCCTCCCGAACCGGGGAGCTGTTTTTT.

V usage is TRBV27 and J usage is TRBJ2-2; perhaps TRBD2 as D (6 bases). Trimming took 2 bases from V and 6 from J, leaving 13 bases between them. The CDR3 is made up of 15 amino acids. In germline, CDR1 is MNHEY, CDR2 SMNVEV (reference sequence). This CDR3 reads CASSLNAGPPGELFF. CDR3 DNA: TGTGCCAGCAGTTTAAATGCGGGACCCCCCGGGGAGCTGTTTTTT.

The chain employs TRBV6-5 and TRBJ1-2; no clear D. The CDR3 is made up of 12 amino acids. V was clipped by 7 bases and J by 8 bases, with 14 bases between them. Germline CDR1 is MNHEY and CDR2 is SVGAGI. CDR3 residues: CASTHPPGGYTF. The CDR3 region has the DNA TGTGCCAGCACACACCCTCCGGGGGGCTACACCTTC.

The chain employs TRBV7-2 and TRBJ2-1; 7 bases map to TRBD2. The germline V gene encodes CDR1 SGHTA and CDR2 FQGNSA. This CDR3 has 16 amino acids. V shed 3 bases and J 0 bases; nucleotides not matched to a gene: 5. DNA for the CDR3: TGTGCCAGCAGCTTCTCTAGCGGCAGCTCCTACAATGAGCAGTTCTTC. Protein product: CASSFSSGSSYNEQFF.

The chain has TRBV19 and TRBJ1-1; 7 bases are a match to TRBD1. V shed 6 bases and J 3 bases; nucleotides not matched to a gene: 10. CDR3 length: 15 residues. Germline loops: CDR1 LNHDA, CDR2 SQIVND (reference sequence). The CDR3 DNA reads TGTGCCAGTAGATGGCAAGTTCAGGGGGACACTGAAGCTTTCTTT. Protein product: CASRWQVQGDTEAFF.

V usage is TRBV28 and J usage is TRBJ1-3; 7 bases are shared with TRBD1. CDR3 size: 15 residues. CDR1 and CDR2 (germline): MDHEN, SYDVKM. V dropped 8 bases and J dropped 0; count of bases not matched to a gene: 7. CDR3 amino acids: CASGGQWSSGNTIYF. CDR3 in DNA: TGTGCCAGCGGGGGACAGTGGAGCTCTGGAAACACCATATATTTT. Full variable domain (remainder filled in from reference TRBV28 and TRBJ1-3): DVKVTQSSRYLVKRTGEKVFLECVQDMDHENMFWYRQDPGLGLRLIYFSYDVKMKEKGDIPEGYSVSREKKERFSLILESASTNQTSMYLCASGGQWSSGNTIYFGEGSWLTVV.

The chain carries TRBV3-1 (or the pseudogene TRBV3-2) and TRBJ1-6; TRBD1 aligns across 9 bases. The ends lost 7 bases at V and 7 bases at J; junction bases unmatched: 5. The CDR3 extends over 14 amino acids. The germline CDR1 and CDR2 sequences are LGHDT and YNNKEL (reference sequence). The CDR3 sequence: CASTDRGGNSPLHF. The DNA of the CDR3 is TGTGCCAGCACAGACAGGGGGGGAAATTCACCCCTCCACTTT.

This clone was observed a single time. The chain is built from TRBV2 and TRBJ1-2; possible D gene TRBD1, 6 bases. The germline V gene has CDR1 SNHLY and CDR2 FYNNEI. V lost 6 bases to trimming and J lost 2 bases, with 10 bases between them. The CDR3 is made up of 13 amino acids. CDR3: CASRAGGNYGYTF. CDR3 bases: TGTGCCAGCAGGGCGGGGGGCAACTATGGCTACACCTTC.

This chain joins TRBV5-1 and TRBJ1-2, with 10 bases lining up with TRBD1. V lost 4 bases to trimming and J lost 4 bases; unmatched junction nucleotides: 10. Germline V gene data show CDR1 as SGHRS and CDR2 as YFSETQ. The CDR3 runs 16 residues. The CDR3 loop is CASSPDTRTGGYGYTF. The CDR3 DNA reads TGCGCCAGCAGCCCCGATACCCGGACAGGGGGCTATGGCTACACCTTC.

The rearrangement uses TRBV7-3 and TRBJ1-2, with 10 nucleotides matching TRBD1. V lost 4 bases and J lost 10; bases outside the gene matches: 12. CDR3 length equals 15 residues. The germline V gene encodes CDR1 SGHTA and CDR2 FQGTGA. As DNA, the CDR3 is TGTGCCAGCAGCTCAACTTACACCGGGACAGGGGACTACACCTTC. Amino acids: CASSSTYTGTGDYTF.

The rearrangement uses TRBV30 and TRBJ1-4; perhaps TRBD1 as D (5 bases). The CDR3 covers 13 residues. Germline CDR1 is GTSNPN and CDR2 is SVGIG (reference sequence). The V end was cut by 2 bases, the J end by 8 bases, with 12 bases between. The CDR3 coding sequence is TGTGCCTGGAGTAAAGGGGATGGAGAAAAACTGTTTTTT. Protein product: CAWSKGDGEKLFF.

The chain recombines TRBV23-1 with TRBJ2-7, with a weak D call TRBD2 (6 bases). TRBV23-1 is assigned to the ORF class and has an uncertain function. Trimming took off 2 bases at V and 7 bases at J, with 30 bases between the two ends. This CDR3 contains 19 residues. The CDR3 is CASSQREGDRGDLGEEQYF. The CDR3 DNA reads TGCGCCAGCAGTCAAAGAGAGGGAGACCGCGGGGACCTGGGAGAGGAGCAGTACTTC.

J is TRBJ2-7 and V is TRBV4-1; the D gene is possibly TRBD1 (6 bases). This CDR3 region has 14 residues. Germline CDR1 and CDR2: MGHRA and YSYEKL. V lost 4 bases, J lost 0 bases, and 10 bases lay in between. The CDR3 sequence is CASSPTQGSYEQYF. For the CDR3, the DNA is TGCGCCAGCAGCCCAACACAGGGCTCCTACGAGCAGTACTTC.

The J gene is TRBJ2-7, the V gene TRBV6-5; no firm D call. The CDR3 sequence is 14 residues long. The ends were cut back, 6 bases at V and 2 bases at J, with 14 bases in the middle. The V gene's germline CDR1 is MNHEY and CDR2 SVGAGI. Here the CDR3 DNA reads TGTGCCAGCAGACCGGCAGGTCCCACCTACGAGCAGTACTTC. Translated, it gives CASRPAGPTYEQYF.

The chain links TRBV28 to TRBJ2-2, with D perhaps matching TRBD2 (5 bases). Trimming stripped 7 bases from V and 7 bases from J, with 16 bases between. This CDR3 comprises 14 residues. Germline CDR1 reads MDHEN; CDR2 reads SYDVKM. CDR3 in amino acids: CASTKDIGGGELFF. CDR3 DNA: TGTGCCAGCACCAAGGATATCGGAGGCGGGGAGCTGTTTTTT.